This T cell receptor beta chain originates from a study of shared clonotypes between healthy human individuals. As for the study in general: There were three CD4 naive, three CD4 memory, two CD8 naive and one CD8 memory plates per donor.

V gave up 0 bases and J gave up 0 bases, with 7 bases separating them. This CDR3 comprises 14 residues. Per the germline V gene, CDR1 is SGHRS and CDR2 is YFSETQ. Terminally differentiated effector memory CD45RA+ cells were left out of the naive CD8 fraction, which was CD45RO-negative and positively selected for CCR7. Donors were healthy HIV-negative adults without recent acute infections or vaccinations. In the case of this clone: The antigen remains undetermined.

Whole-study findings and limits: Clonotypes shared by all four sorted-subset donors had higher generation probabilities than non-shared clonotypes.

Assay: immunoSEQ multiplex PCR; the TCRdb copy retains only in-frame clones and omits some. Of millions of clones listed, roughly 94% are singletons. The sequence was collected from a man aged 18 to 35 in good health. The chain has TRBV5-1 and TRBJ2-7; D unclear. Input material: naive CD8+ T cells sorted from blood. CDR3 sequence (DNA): TGCGCCAGCAGCTTGGGACATAGCTCCTACGAGCAGTACTTC. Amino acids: CASSLGHSSYEQYF.